This T cell receptor beta chain originates from a study of blood T cell repertoires in COVID-19. Study overall: PBMCs, B-cell-depleted T cells, or T cells provided the cDNA or gDNA that made up the material.

The age range of participants was 18 to 89 years, with residence in 20 to 25 US areas. Trimming shortened V by 1 base and J by 6 bases, and 8 bases separated the two germline ends. The CDR3 has 13 residues. CDR1 and CDR2 (germline): SGHVS, FNYEAQ. Per the study methods: By means of reference gene primer amplification, nucleated cell counts were estimated. Sequenced by immunoSEQ multiplex PCR; TCRdb stores in-frame clones only, minus some. V and J calls and clone size are given by that table; D and trimming were obtained from the DNA. This sample has 200,000 to 300,000 clones; about 87% occur once, and the top ten carry more than 0.95%.

Input material: PBMCs or T cells enriched from blood (not recorded which). The chain uses TRBV7-6 and TRBJ2-3; D perhaps matches TRBD2 (6 bases). The clonotype comes from a middle-aged woman with acute COVID-19. The CDR3 sequence is CASSLGGDDTQYF. For the CDR3, the DNA is TGTGCCAGCAGCTTAGGGGGGGATGATACGCAGTATTTT.